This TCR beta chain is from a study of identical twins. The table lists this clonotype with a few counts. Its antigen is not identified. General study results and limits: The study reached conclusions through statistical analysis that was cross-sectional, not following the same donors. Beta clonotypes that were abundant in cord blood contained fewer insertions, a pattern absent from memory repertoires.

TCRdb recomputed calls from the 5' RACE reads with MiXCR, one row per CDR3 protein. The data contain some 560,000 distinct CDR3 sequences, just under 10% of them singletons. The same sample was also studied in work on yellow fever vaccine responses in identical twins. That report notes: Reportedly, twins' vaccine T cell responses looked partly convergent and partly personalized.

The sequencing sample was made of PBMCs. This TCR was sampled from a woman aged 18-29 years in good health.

The CDR3: CASKELGQGTFTSSGANVLTF. CDR3 nucleotide sequence: TGTGCCAGCAAGGAATTAGGACAGGGGACATTCACGAGCTCTGGGGCCAACGTCCTGACTTTC. V and J are TRBV6-2 or TRBV6-3 and TRBJ2-6, with TRBD1 identical over 9 bases. Germline loops: CDR1 MNHEY, CDR2 SVGEGT. V shed 7 bases and J 0 bases; nucleotides not matched to a gene: 19. CDR3 length: 21 amino acids.